One and the same sample provided the 8 T cell receptor beta chains below, sequenced in a study of PD-L1 blockade in urothelial cancer. Profiled with immunoSEQ multiplex PCR; TCRdb holds only in-frame clones, not every one. The sample has about 51,000 clones; more than 75% are singletons. Time point reported: peripheral blood 6 weeks after treatment start. Sequencing used PBMCs, obtained around atezolizumab (anti-PD-L1) treatment. Receptors originate from a man aged 55-75 years with urothelial cancer.

J is TRBJ2-1 and V is TRBV5-6; 9 bases align to TRBD1. This CDR3 spans 15 amino acids. Germline values: CDR1 SGHDT, CDR2 YYEEEE. With 4 bases clipped from V and 4 bases from J, the junction kept 6 bases outside the gene matches. The DNA for the CDR3 is TGTGCCAGCAGCCCGGGGACAGGGTTTTACAATGAGCAGTTCTTC. This encodes CASSPGTGFYNEQFF.

CDR3: CASSIPGNTGELFF. The CDR3 DNA is TGTGCCAGCAGCATTCCGGGAAACACCGGGGAGCTGTTTTTT. This chain links TRBV7-3 with TRBJ2-2; tentatively, D is TRBD2 (5 bases). Between the trimmed V and J ends, which lost 5 bases and 2 bases, there was a span of 9 bases. In germline, CDR1 is SGHTA, CDR2 FQGTGA. This CDR3 comprises 14 residues.

This clone was detected only a few times. The chain links TRBV5-8 to TRBJ1-3, with a possible D match to TRBD1 (5 bases). Germline V CDR1 and CDR2: SGHTS, YDEGEE. The CDR3 runs 16 residues. V gave up 3 bases and J gave up 0 bases, with 13 bases separating them. CDR3 residues: CASSWPGLSSGNTIYF. CDR3 bases: TGTGCCAGCAGCTGGCCGGGACTGAGCTCTGGAAACACCATATATTTT.

V gene TRBV7-6 combines with J gene TRBJ2-3; D is unclear. V gave up 7 bases and J gave up 2 bases, with 16 bases separating them. The germline CDR1 and CDR2 sequences are SGHVS and FNYEAQ. This CDR3 spans 15 amino acids. The CDR3 loop reads CASTLRRSSTDTQYF. For the CDR3, the DNA is TGTGCCAGCACCTTGCGGCGCTCATCCACAGATACGCAGTATTTT.

The gene calls are TRBV5-1 and TRBJ2-5; TRBD1 aligns across 8 bases. CDR1 is SGHRS, CDR2 YFSETQ, per germline. Germline trimming cut 0 bases from V and 2 bases from J; bases unmatched to any gene: 6. This CDR3 has 16 residues. In nucleotides, the CDR3 is TGCGCCAGCAGCTTGGGGGACAGGCTATTACAAGAGACCCAGTACTTC. It codes for CASSLGDRLLQETQYF.

The chain's CDR3 is CALGSSGIYNEQFF. The CDR3 region has the DNA TGTGCCTTAGGGTCTAGCGGAATATACAATGAGCAGTTCTTC. This rearrangement joins TRBV28 to TRBJ2-1; 7 bases match TRBD2. V lost 11 bases and J lost 4; bases outside the gene matches: 11. The CDR3 extends over 14 amino acids. Germline V CDR1 and CDR2: MDHEN, SYDVKM.

CDR3 nucleotide sequence: TGTGCCAGTAGTATACAGGGGCTAAGCACTGAAGCTTTCTTT. Translation gives CASSIQGLSTEAFF. The chain has TRBV19 and TRBJ1-1; D possibly corresponds to TRBD1 (6 bases). Germline V gene lookup returns CDR1 LNHDA and CDR2 SQIVND (reference sequence). The ends were cut back, 2 bases at V and 4 bases at J, with 11 bases in the middle. The length of the CDR3 is 14 residues.

V gene TRBV27 combines with J gene TRBJ2-5; 9 bases match TRBD2. From germline, CDR1 is MNHEY and CDR2 SMNVEV (reference sequence). Trimming at V came to 8 bases and at J to 3 bases, leaving 4 bases not matched to a gene. The CDR3 loop spans 13 amino acids. In nucleotides, the CDR3 is TGTGCCAGCCGGCCTAGCGGGAAAGAGACCCAGTACTTC. Translation: CASRPSGKETQYF.